This section outlines one T cell receptor (beta chain) sequence together with its context. V lost 3 bases to trimming and J lost 5 bases; unmatched junction nucleotides: 5. This CDR3 spans 15 amino acids. Looked up from germline, CDR1 is SGHAT and CDR2 is FQNNGV. This record comes from a study of blood T cell repertoires in COVID-19. Data came from immunoSEQ multiplex PCR; TCRdb stores just in-frame clones and leaves some out. The sample lists about 260,000 clones, 70% to 85% occurring once. The TCR was taken from a woman at least 80 years old with acute or convalescent COVID-19. The J gene is TRBJ2-1, the V gene TRBV11-2; the match to TRBD2 covers 9 bases. The sample consisted of peripheral blood. CDR3 DNA sequence: TGTGCCAGCAGCTTCGGGATAGCGGGGGACAATGAGCAGTTCTTC. Translating gives CASSFGIAGDNEQFF.